Listed below are T cell receptor beta chains from one sample, sequenced in a study of Ad26.COV2.S vaccination and SARS-CoV-2 variants. Produced via immunoSEQ multiplex PCR; TCRdb's table is partial and in-frame only. The table lists roughly 180,000 clones, roughly nine tenths of them singletons. The sequences come from peripheral blood, collected after recovery from COVID-19. These receptor sequences come from a human donor who had recovered from COVID-19. Both conserved end residues are part of each CDR3. A D gene is named only where the DNA matches it firmly. Size is stated for part of the rows, as once, few or many counts, or as a class when the clone is expanded.

-	TRBD2	TRBV4-2	TRBJ2-1	TGTGCCAGCAGCCAAGAACTGATACTAGCGGGAGGGCCAGGTGAGCAGTTCTTC	CASSQELILAGGPGEQFF
-	-	TRBV6-1	TRBJ2-7	TGTGCCAGCAGCCCTTGGCGGTACGAGCAGTACTTC	CASSPWRYEQYF
-	-	TRBV20-1	TRBJ2-7	TGCAGTGCTAGTACTCATTCCTACGAGCAGTACTTC	CSASTHSYEQYF
-	-	TRBV19	TRBJ1-2	TGTGCCAGTAATAGCCAGCAGATGGCTAACTATGGCTACACCTTC	CASNSQQMANYGYTF
-	-	TRBV28	TRBJ2-7	TGTGCCAGCCGGGCTCCGAGCTCCTACGAGCAGTACTTC	CASRAPSSYEQYF
-	TRBD2	TRBV5-4	TRBJ2-2	TGTGCCAGCAGCCCCAAAGGCGGGAGCTCGAACACCGGGGAGCTGTTTTTT	CASSPKGGSSNTGELFF
-	-	TRBV27	TRBJ2-2	TGTGCCAGCAGTTTCAGGGCGAACACCGGGGAGCTGTTTTTT	CASSFRANTGELFF
-	-	TRBV7-3	TRBJ1-5	TGTGCCAGCAGCTTAGTGGCAGGGCCCTTGTCGTCCCAGCATTTT	CASSLVAGPLSSQHF
-	TRBD1	TRBV5-4	TRBJ1-1	TGTGCCAGCAGCCCCTGGGGACAGGGGAACACTGAAGCTTTCTTT	CASSPWGQGNTEAFF
-	-	TRBV2	TRBJ2-4	TGTGCCAGCAGTGACCCAATCGGGGACATTCAGTACTTC	CASSDPIGDIQYF
once	-	TRBV19	TRBJ1-5	TGTGCCAGTAGTATAGCTAGCAATCAGCCCCAGCATTTT	CASSIASNQPQHF
-	TRBD2	TRBV3-1/TRBV3-2	TRBJ2-7	TGTGCCAGCAGCCTCCGACTAGCGGGGGGGTACGAGCAGTACTTC	CASSLRLAGGYEQYF
-	TRBD1	TRBV29-1	TRBJ1-1	TGCAGCGTTGACCCTGGACAGGGCCCCACATACGCTGAAGCTTTCTTT	CSVDPGQGPTYAEAFF
-	-	TRBV6-5	TRBJ1-5	TGTGCCAGCAGCGAGAACTTGGGGCAGCCCCAGCATTTT	CASSENLGQPQHF
-	TRBD1	TRBV14	TRBJ2-7	TGTGCCAGCAGCCAAACAGGGGTTACCTACGAGCAGTACTTC	CASSQTGVTYEQYF
few	-	TRBV5-4	TRBJ1-5	TGTGCCAGCAGCATCGATGGGGAGCCAAATCAGCCCCAGCATTTT	CASSIDGEPNQPQHF
-	-	TRBV2	TRBJ1-2	TGTGCCAGCATCCCAGACCGAACTAACTATGGCTACACCTTC	CASIPDRTNYGYTF
-	-	TRBV5-1	TRBJ1-5	TGCGCCAGCAGCTGGGGGACGGCAAGCAATCAGCCCCAGCATTTT	CASSWGTASNQPQHF
once	-	TRBV5-8	TRBJ1-5	TGTGCCAGCAGCTTGCAAGCTTATAGCAATCAGCCCCAGCATTTT	CASSLQAYSNQPQHF
-	-	TRBV3-1/TRBV3-2	TRBJ2-1	TGTGCCAGCACCATGAGGGGAACTAAGCAGTTCTTC	CASTMRGTKQFF